This T cell receptor beta chain is from a study of shared clonotypes between healthy human individuals (dated by TCRdb to 2018 to 2021). Looking at the study overall: A couple of women and three men aged 18 to 49 years were included in the cohort. Leukapheresis yielded between about 0.94 and 9.5 billion PBMCs per donor. Libraries were prepared and TCR repertoires were sequenced by different laboratories using diverse techniques, in order to increase sequencing depth and limit assay-specific biases. The study deeply sequenced blood TCR repertoires of five healthy adults to estimate repertoire size and the extent of clonotype sharing between individuals. For each donor, CD4 naive and CD4 memory were each given three plates, CD8 naive was given two plates, and CD8 memory was given one plate.

Study-wide conclusions, independent of this receptor: The small number of donors limited the genetic and exposure-history diversity represented. Based on pairwise subsampling, the degree of clonotype sharing among donors was expected to be affected by sequencing depth. Sampling was limited to blood, and TCR repertoires in tissue likely differ from TCR repertoires in blood. Larger estimated clonotype richness was generally found for naive subsets than for memory subsets. Even with the large sequencing depth, rarefaction of the sorted-subset datasets indicated that sequencing was incomplete. Roughly 5.2% of naive CD4, more than 3% of naive CD8, approximately 2% of memory CD4, and more than 0.35% of memory CD8 clonotypes were shared across a few donors. Higher generation probabilities were observed for clonotypes shared by all four sorted-subset donors than for non-shared clonotypes.

CD8 naive samples were obtained by positive selection for CCR7 among CD45RO-negative cells, yielding a CD45RA+CCR7+ population from which TemRA cells were excluded. Healthy HIV-negative adults with no recently reported acute infections or vaccinations were included as donors. All donors were Caucasian adults living in Nashville, Tennessee, USA. After blood collection by leukapheresis, PBMCs were isolated using Ficoll-Histopaque density gradient centrifugation and then cryopreserved in the vapor phase of liquid nitrogen. Analytical flow cytometry was used to check the purity and quantity of each magnetically sorted T cell population. Genomic DNA was isolated from every sorted fraction and measured by UV absorbance on a Nanodrop 2000c. Using the deep immunoSEQ assay, TCR CDR3 regions were amplified from genomic DNA by multiplex PCR. For each cell subset, the extracted genomic DNA was distributed evenly across all wells of several immunoSEQ 96-well plates, and each plate served as one replicate. For sorted subsets, 200 to 250 ng of genomic DNA, equivalent to 25,000 to 30,000 T cell genomes, went into each replicate PCR. Purified libraries were quantified with a Qubit 3.0 fluorometer, sized on a Bioanalyzer 2100, and re-quantified with the KAPA Library Quantification kit. Every immunoSEQ 96-well plate was sequenced on a separate single-read 150-cycle Illumina NextSeq 550 flow cell. The paper's processing steps were these. Because the immunoSEQ output held only junctional sequences and lacked quality scores, the filtering could not match the filtering applied to full-length reads. To assign V/J genes and CDR3, sequences were annotated using PyIR, a Python wrapper for IgBLAST v1.9, with IMGT germline references. Reads were removed for weak V/J assignments (E-value above 1e-6), missing CDR3, stop codons, out-of-frame junctions, or ambiguous translated residues. V3J clonotypes were defined by identical inferred V gene, J gene, and CDR3 amino acid sequence. The percentage overlap between two repertoires was calculated by dividing the number of shared unique clonotypes by the size of the smaller repertoire. Three approaches were used to assess repertoire richness: RTK rarefaction, the Chao1 estimator, and Recon v2.1 estimates of unobserved clonotypes. Generation probabilities were computed with OLGA for all TCRbeta clonotypes obtained by the gDNA method from four donors. Not all clones reach the TCRdb copy of this immuneACCESS table, which keeps in-frame sequences only. Checked studies attribute under half of the gap to unresolved V genes and leave the rest unexplained. The DNA was the basis for D and trimming; V, J and clone size are from that table. This sample has 500,000 to 700,000 clones in its table, and roughly 95% of those were observed once. The top ten hold around 0.11% of the sample.

V is pared back by 2 bases and J by 4 bases, with 6 bases lying between the germline termini. The CDR3 starts with the cysteine, ends with the phenylalanine, and has 13 residues. Only the CDR3 DNA stays, 39 bases, in frame from base 1. Per the germline V gene, MDHEN is the CDR1 and SYDVKM is the CDR2. Concerning this clone: Its binding antigen is unknown. No much larger clonotype is one base removed from it; base qualities were not supplied. Other nucleotide sequences from this sample produce the same CDR3.

Sequencing was done on a sample of naive CD8+ T cells sorted from blood. What the cell subset or site label conveys for this sample: CD45RA+CCR7+. The receptor chain draws on TRBV28 and TRBJ2-1, with the D gene not confidently named. This sequence was found in a woman aged 25 to 39 in good health. The DNA sequence is TGTGCCAGCAGTTTAGGGCGGTACAATGAGCAGTTCTTC. Its protein reads: CASSLGRYNEQFF.